One and the same sample provided the 16 T cell receptor beta chains below, sequenced in a study of identical twins. TCRdb recomputed calls from the 5' RACE reads with MiXCR, one row per CDR3 protein. The data contain 450,000 to 500,000 distinct CDR3 sequences, about 13% of them seen just once; the ten biggest clones take up approximately 0.9%. These same data were also listed under a study on yellow fever vaccine responses in identical twins.

Sequencing was done on a sample of CD4+ T cells sorted from blood. The receptor set was obtained from a woman in her late teens or twenties in good health.

This clonotype was found a few times. The rearrangement links TRBV6-5 to TRBJ2-5; D not resolved. The V and J ends lost 2 bases and 4 bases respectively, with 11 bases between them. CDR1 is MNHEY and CDR2 is SVGAGI in the germline V gene. CDR3 length: 14 residues. CDR3 coding DNA: TGTGCCAGCAGTTACCCAACAGTAGGAGAGACCCAGTACTTC. Translation: CASSYPTVGETQYF.

At least ten counts were recorded for this clonotype. V gene TRBV15 combines with J gene TRBJ2-5; no reliable D call. The CDR3 sequence is 16 residues long. V lost 0 bases to trimming and J lost 2 bases, with 13 bases between them. The germline V gene has CDR1 LNHNV and CDR2 YYDKDF (reference sequence). CDR3 coding DNA: TGTGCCACCAGCAGAGATGGGGTAGTAGCTCAAGAGACCCAGTACTTC. Its protein product is CATSRDGVVAQETQYF.

V gene TRBV15 combines with J gene TRBJ2-1; D unresolved. The CDR3 covers 12 residues. The V gene's germline CDR1 is LNHNV and CDR2 YYDKDF (reference sequence). Trimming took 2 bases from V and 4 from J, leaving 3 bases between them. This chain's CDR3 is CATSRSYNEQFF. CDR3 DNA: TGTGCCACCAGCAGAAGTTACAATGAGCAGTTCTTC.

This clonotype was detected a few times. The chain has TRBV20-1 and TRBJ2-1; 12 positions agree with TRBD2. Germline V gene lookup returns CDR1 DFQATT and CDR2 SNEGSKA (reference sequence). The CDR3 length is 15 residues. Unmatched junction bases numbered 10, after V lost 3 bases and J lost 10 bases. CDR3 sequence (DNA): TGCAGTGCTAGTCAACTAGCGGGGGGTTGGGGGGAGCAGTTCTTC. Translated: CSASQLAGGWGEQFF.

This clonotype was seen at least ten times. The V gene is TRBV7-2, the J gene TRBJ2-7, with TRBD1 matching over 9 bases. V was clipped by 5 bases and J by 0 bases; unmatched bases: 8. The CDR3 spans 16 residues. The germline gives CDR1 SGHTA, CDR2 FQGNSA. The CDR3 reads CASSVGDRATSYEQYF. The CDR3 bases are TGTGCCAGCAGCGTTGGGGACAGGGCTACCTCCTACGAGCAGTACTTC.

This clonotype was found a few times. CDR3 sequence: CAAATDTQYF. In nucleotides, the CDR3 is TGTGCCGCCGCCACAGATACGCAGTATTTT. The V gene is TRBV10-3, the J gene TRBJ2-3; D is unclear. This CDR3 spans 10 amino acids. V was trimmed by 11 bases and J by 2 bases, leaving 5 bases between them. CDR1 is ENHRY, CDR2 SYGVKD, per germline.

This chain connects TRBV5-1 to TRBJ1-1; D gene uncertain. Trimming removed 0 bases at V and 4 bases at J, with 16 bases between. Germline lookup yields CDR1 SGHRS and CDR2 YFSETQ. This CDR3 comprises 16 residues. CDR3 in DNA: TGCGCCAGCAGCTTGGAGACGCGTAGAGATGGCACTGAAGCTTTCTTT. This codes for CASSLETRRDGTEAFF.

This clonotype was picked up a small number of times. The chain uses TRBV20-1 and TRBJ2-7; the match to TRBD2 covers 12 bases. CDR1 is DFQATT, CDR2 SNEGSKA, per germline (reference sequence). The CDR3 contains 13 residues. V trimming: 5 bases; J trimming: 5 bases; junction bases outside the gene matches: 4. CDR3 protein: CSARLAGAHEQYF. Written as DNA, the CDR3 is TGCAGTGCTCGACTAGCGGGAGCCCACGAGCAGTACTTC.

The rearrangement joins TRBV20-1 to TRBJ1-1; D ambiguous. Germline assignment: CDR1 DFQATT and CDR2 SNEGSKA (reference sequence). The CDR3 spans 10 residues. The CDR3 reads CSAPRTEAFF. CDR3 sequence (DNA): TGCAGCGCCCCCCGGACTGAAGCTTTCTTT.

This clonotype was seen more than once but under ten times. The chain joins TRBV5-4 to TRBJ2-5, with 11 positions matching TRBD2. CDR1 is SGHNT, CDR2 YYREEE, per germline (reference sequence). Unmatched junction bases numbered 7, after V lost 4 bases and J lost 2 bases. The CDR3 runs 16 residues. The CDR3 DNA follows: TGTGCCAGCAGCCGCCTTGGGACTAGCGGACAAGAGACCCAGTACTTC. This codes for CASSRLGTSGQETQYF.

This clonotype was detected ten times or more. This chain links TRBV18 with TRBJ2-7; the D gene is possibly TRBD1 (6 bases). Per the germline V gene, CDR1 is KGHSH and CDR2 is LQKENI. The CDR3 extends over 13 amino acids. Trimming removed 3 bases from V and 5 bases from J, with 11 bases in between. CDR3 DNA sequence: TGTGCCAGCTCACCCAGGGGAGAAAACGAGCAGTACTTC. This gives the protein CASSPRGENEQYF.

This clonotype was counted between two and nine times. CDR3 nucleotides: TGTGCCAGCAGACAGGGGGCCGCCGGGGAGCTGTTTTTT. Translated: CASRQGAAGELFF. This chain links TRBV3-1 with TRBJ2-2; 9 bases fit TRBD1. The germline V gene has CDR1 LGHDT and CDR2 YNNKEL (reference sequence). Germline trimming cut 6 bases from V and 6 bases from J; bases unmatched to any gene: 2. CDR3 length: 13 amino acids.

This clonotype was recorded many times. V and J are TRBV29-1 and TRBJ2-6, with 10 bases that match TRBD1. With 4 bases clipped from V and 2 bases from J, the junction kept 5 bases outside the gene matches. CDR1 is SQVTM and CDR2 is ANQGSEA in the germline V gene. The CDR3 spans 16 residues. CDR3: CSVAKGQGPGANVLTF. CDR3 coding DNA: TGCAGCGTTGCAAAGGGACAGGGGCCTGGGGCCAACGTCCTGACTTTC.

The chain recombines TRBV3-1 with TRBJ2-2; tentative D call: TRBD2 (6 bases). Trimming removed 7 bases at V and 6 bases at J, with 9 bases between. The CDR3 totals 12 residues. The germline CDR1 and CDR2 sequences are LGHDT and YNNKEL (reference sequence). In DNA, the CDR3 is TGTGCCAGCACCCGGAGGGCCGGGGAGCTGTTTTTT. It translates to CASTRRAGELFF.

The chain couples TRBV7-9 to TRBJ2-7; D gene ambiguous. Trimming took 2 bases from V and 3 from J, leaving 8 bases between them. The CDR3 covers 13 residues. In germline, CDR1 is SEHNR, CDR2 FQNEAQ (reference sequence). The CDR3: CASSLLFSYEQYF. Here the CDR3 DNA reads TGTGCCAGCAGCTTACTGTTCAGCTACGAGCAGTACTTC.

This clonotype has just a few counts. The chain joins TRBV2 to TRBJ2-4; TRBD1 agrees at 8 bases. This CDR3 has 15 residues. Germline CDR1 reads SNHLY; CDR2 reads FYNNEI. Unmatched junction bases numbered 7, after V lost 1 base and J lost 8 bases. As DNA, the CDR3 is TGTGCCAGCAGTGAAGAAGCAGGGGGCGCATACATTCAGTACTTC. It is translated as CASSEEAGGAYIQYF.